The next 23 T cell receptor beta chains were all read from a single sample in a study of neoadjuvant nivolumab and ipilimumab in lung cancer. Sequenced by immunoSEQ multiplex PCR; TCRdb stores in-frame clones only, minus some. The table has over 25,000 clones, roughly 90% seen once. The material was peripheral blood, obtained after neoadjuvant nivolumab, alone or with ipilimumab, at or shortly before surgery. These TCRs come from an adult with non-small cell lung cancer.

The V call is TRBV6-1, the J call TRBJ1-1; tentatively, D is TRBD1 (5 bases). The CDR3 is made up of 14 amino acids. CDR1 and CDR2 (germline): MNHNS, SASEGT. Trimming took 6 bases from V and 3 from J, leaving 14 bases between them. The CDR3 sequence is CASRPLVRDTEAFF. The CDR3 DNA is TGTGCCAGCAGGCCCTTGGTCAGGGACACTGAAGCTTTCTTT.

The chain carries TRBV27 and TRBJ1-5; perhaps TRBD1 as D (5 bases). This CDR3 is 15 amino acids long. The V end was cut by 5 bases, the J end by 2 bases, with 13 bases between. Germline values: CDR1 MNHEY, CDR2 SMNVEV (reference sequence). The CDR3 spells CASSTRVRGNQPQHF. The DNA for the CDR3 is TGTGCCAGCAGTACCAGGGTTCGTGGCAATCAGCCCCAGCATTTT.

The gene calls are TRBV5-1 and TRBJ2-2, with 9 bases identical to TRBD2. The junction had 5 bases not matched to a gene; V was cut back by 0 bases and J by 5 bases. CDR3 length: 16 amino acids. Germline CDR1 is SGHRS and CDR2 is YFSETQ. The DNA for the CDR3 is TGCGCCAGCAGCTTGGTGGGTAGCGGGAGTACCGGGGAGCTGTTTTTT. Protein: CASSLVGSGSTGELFF. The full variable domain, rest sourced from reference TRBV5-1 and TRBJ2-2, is KAGVTQTPRYLIKTRGQQVTLSCSPISGHRSVSWYQQTPGQGLQFLFEYFSETQRNKGNFPGRFSGRQFSNSRSEMNVSTLELGDSALYLCASSLVGSGSTGELFFGEGSRLTVL.

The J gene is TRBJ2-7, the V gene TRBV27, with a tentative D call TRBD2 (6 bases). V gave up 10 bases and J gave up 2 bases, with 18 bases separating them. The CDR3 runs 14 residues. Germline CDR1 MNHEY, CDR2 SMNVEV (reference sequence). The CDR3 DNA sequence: TGTGCCACCTCTCGACTAGTTCCTCCCTACGAGCAGTACTTC. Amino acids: CATSRLVPPYEQYF.

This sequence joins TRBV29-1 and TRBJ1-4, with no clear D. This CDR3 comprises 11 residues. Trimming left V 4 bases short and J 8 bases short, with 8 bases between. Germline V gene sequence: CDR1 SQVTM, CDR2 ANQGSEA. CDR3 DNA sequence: TGCAGCGTTGGTTTAGGGGAAAAACTGTTTTTT. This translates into CSVGLGEKLFF.

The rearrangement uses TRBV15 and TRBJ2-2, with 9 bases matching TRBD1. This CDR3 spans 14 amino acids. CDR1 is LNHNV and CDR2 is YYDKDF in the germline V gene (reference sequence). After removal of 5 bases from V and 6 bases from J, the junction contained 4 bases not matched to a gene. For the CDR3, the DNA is TGTGCCACCAGCCTTGACAGGGGGGCCGGGGAGCTGTTTTTT. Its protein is CATSLDRGAGELFF.

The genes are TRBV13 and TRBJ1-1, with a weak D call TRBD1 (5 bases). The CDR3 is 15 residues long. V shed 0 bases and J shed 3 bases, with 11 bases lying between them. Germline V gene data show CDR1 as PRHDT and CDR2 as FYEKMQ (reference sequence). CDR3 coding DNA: TGTGCCAGCAGCTTAGGGGAGGGGCGAGACACTGAAGCTTTCTTT. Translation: CASSLGEGRDTEAFF.

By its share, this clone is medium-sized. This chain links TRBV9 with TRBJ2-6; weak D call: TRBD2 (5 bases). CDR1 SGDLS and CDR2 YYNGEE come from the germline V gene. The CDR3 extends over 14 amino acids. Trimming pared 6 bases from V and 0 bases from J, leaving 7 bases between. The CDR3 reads CASNGNSGANVLTF. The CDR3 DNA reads TGTGCCAGCAACGGGAACTCTGGGGCCAACGTCCTGACTTTC.

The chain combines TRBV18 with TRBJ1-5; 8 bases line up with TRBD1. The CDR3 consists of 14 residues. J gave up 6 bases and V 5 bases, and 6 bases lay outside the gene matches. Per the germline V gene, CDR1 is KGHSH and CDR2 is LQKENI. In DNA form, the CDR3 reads TGTGCCAGCTCAGCAGGACAGGGAAGTCAGCCCCAGCATTTT. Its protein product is CASSAGQGSQPQHF.

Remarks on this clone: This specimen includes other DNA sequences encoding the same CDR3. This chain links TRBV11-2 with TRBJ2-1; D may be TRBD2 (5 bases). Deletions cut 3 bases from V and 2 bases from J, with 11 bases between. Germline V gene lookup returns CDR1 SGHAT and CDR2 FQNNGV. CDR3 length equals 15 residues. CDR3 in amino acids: CASSLSGLPYNEQFF. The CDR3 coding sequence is TGTGCCAGCAGCTTGAGCGGACTTCCCTACAATGAGCAGTTCTTC.

This CDR3 reads CASSLTLGQAEAFF. The CDR3 DNA sequence: TGCGCCAGCAGTCTTACCCTCGGACAAGCTGAAGCTTTCTTT. The chain uses TRBV5-1 and TRBJ1-1; D may be TRBD1 (5 bases). V lost 5 bases, J lost 6 bases, and 17 bases lay in between. The CDR3 has 14 amino acids. Germline CDR1 reads SGHRS; CDR2 reads YFSETQ.

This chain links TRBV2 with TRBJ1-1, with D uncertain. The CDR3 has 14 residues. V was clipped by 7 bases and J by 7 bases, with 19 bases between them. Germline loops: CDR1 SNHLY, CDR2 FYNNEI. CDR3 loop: CASKAEGLGLEAFF. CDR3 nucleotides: TGTGCCAGCAAAGCAGAGGGCCTTGGCCTTGAAGCTTTCTTT.

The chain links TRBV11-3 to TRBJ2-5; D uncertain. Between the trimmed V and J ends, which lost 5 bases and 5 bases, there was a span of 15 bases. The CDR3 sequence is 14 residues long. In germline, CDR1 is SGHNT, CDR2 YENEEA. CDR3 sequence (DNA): TGTGCCAGCAGCCCCAAGACCCGTCCGGAGACCCAGTACTTC. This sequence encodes CASSPKTRPETQYF.

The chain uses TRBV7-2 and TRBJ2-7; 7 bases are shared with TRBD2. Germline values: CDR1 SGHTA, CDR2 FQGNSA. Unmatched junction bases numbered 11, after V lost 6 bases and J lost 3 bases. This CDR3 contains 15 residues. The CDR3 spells CASSGGGRSGYEQYF. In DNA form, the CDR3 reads TGTGCCAGCAGTGGGGGAGGGAGGTCCGGCTACGAGCAGTACTTC. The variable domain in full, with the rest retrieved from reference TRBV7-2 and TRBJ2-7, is GAGVSQSPSNKVTEKGKDVELRCDPISGHTALYWYRQSLGQGLEFLIYFQGNSAPDKSGLPSDRFSAERTGGSVSTLTIQRTQQEDSAVYLCASSGGGRSGYEQYFGPGTRLTVT.

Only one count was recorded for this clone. CDR3 amino acids: CASSRWTSDQETQYF. In DNA form, the CDR3 reads TGCGCCAGCAGCCGATGGACTAGCGACCAAGAGACCCAGTACTTC. The rearrangement links TRBV4-1 to TRBJ2-5; 9 bases fit TRBD2. The J segment lost 0 bases and the V segment lost 4 bases, leaving 3 bases of the junction unmatched. Looked up from germline, CDR1 is MGHRA and CDR2 is YSYEKL. CDR3 length: 15 residues.

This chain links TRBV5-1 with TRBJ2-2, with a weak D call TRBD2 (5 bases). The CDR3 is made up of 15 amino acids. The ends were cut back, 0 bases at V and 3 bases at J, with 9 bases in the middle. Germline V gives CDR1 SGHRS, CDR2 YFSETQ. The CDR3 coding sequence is TGCGCCAGCAGCTTGGCTAGCAAGGACACCGGGGAGCTGTTTTTT. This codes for CASSLASKDTGELFF.

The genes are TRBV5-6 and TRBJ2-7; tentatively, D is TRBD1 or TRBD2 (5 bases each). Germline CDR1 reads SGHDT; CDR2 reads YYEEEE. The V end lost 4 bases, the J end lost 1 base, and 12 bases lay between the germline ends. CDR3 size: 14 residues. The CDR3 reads CASSRWDGSYEQYF. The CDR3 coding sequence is TGTGCCAGCAGCCGGTGGGACGGATCCTACGAGCAGTACTTC.

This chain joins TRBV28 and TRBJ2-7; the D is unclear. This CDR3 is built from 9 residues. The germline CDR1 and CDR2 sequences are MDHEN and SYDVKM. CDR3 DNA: TGTGGACCAGCACCCGAGCAGTACTTC. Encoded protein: CGPAPEQYF.

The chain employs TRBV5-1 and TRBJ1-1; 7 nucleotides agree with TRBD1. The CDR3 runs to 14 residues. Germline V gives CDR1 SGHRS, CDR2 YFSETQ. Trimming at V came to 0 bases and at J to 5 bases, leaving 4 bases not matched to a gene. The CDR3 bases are TGCGCCAGCAGCTTGGACACAGGGGAAACTGAAGCTTTCTTT. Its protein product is CASSLDTGETEAFF.

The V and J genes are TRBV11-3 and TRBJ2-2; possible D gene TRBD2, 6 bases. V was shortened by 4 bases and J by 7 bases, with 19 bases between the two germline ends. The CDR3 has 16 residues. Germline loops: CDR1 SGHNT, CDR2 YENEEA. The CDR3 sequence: CASSSQTPMGGGELFF. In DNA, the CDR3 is TGTGCCAGCAGCTCCCAGACTCCCATGGGAGGCGGGGAGCTGTTTTTT. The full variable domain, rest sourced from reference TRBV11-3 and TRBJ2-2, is EAGVVQSPRYKIIEKKQPVAFWCNPISGHNTLYWYLQNLGQGPELLIRYENEEAVDDSQLPKDRFSAERLKGVDSTLKIQPAELGDSAVYLCASSSQTPMGGGELFFGEGSRLTVL.

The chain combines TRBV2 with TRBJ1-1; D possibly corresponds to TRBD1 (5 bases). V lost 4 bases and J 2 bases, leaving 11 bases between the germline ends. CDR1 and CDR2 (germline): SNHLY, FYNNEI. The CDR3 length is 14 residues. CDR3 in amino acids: CASSAQGANTEAFF. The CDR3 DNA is TGTGCCAGCAGTGCTCAGGGAGCCAACACTGAAGCTTTCTTT.

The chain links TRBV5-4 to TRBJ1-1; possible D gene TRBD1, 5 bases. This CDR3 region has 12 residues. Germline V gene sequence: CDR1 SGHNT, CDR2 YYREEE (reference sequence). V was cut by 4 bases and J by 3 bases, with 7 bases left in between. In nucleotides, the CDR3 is TGTGCCAGCAGCACACAGGACACTGAAGCTTTCTTT. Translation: CASSTQDTEAFF.

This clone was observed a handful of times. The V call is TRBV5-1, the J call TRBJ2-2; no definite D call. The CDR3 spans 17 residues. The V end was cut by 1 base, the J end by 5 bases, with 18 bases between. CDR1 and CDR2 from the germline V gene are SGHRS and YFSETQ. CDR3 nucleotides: TGCGCCAGCAGCTTGTTAGCATCAACAGACGTGACCGGGGAGCTGTTTTTT. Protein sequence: CASSLLASTDVTGELFF.